This T cell receptor (beta chain) was documented in a study of blood T cell repertoires in COVID-19. In the study overall: Acute and convalescent COVID-19 specimens originated in the United States, Italy and Spain.

Original processing notes: Scientists estimated how many nucleated cells there were by amplifying reference gene primers. Some clones are missing from TCRdb's copy, which holds only in-frame ones; the method was immunoSEQ multiplex PCR. From that table come the V and J calls and clone size; the DNA was used to work out D and trimming. The sample yields 200,000 to 250,000 clones, 70% to 90% seen once. Germline values: CDR1 SGHTA, CDR2 FQGNSA. Trimming stripped 3 bases from V and 3 bases from J, with 12 bases between. The CDR3 consists of 14 residues. This clone was detected only once. The same CDR3 also results from other DNA sequences found in this sample. Recruitment covered 20 to 25 US areas and drew participants whose ages spanned roughly 18 to 100 years.

The chain uses TRBV7-2 and TRBJ2-7; D possibly corresponds to TRBD1 (5 bases). The receptor was derived from a man aged 25-45 years who had recovered from COVID-19. The sequenced material came from PBMCs or T cells enriched from blood (not recorded which). Here the CDR3 DNA reads TGTGCCAGCAGCTTGGCAGGGCAGAACTACGAGCAGTACTTC. As protein: CASSLAGQNYEQYF. Full variable domain (missing parts from reference TRBV7-2 and TRBJ2-7): GAGVSQSPSNKVTEKGKDVELRCDPISGHTALYWYRQSLGQGLEFLIYFQGNSAPDKSGLPSDRFSAERTGGSVSTLTIQRTQQEDSAVYLCASSLAGQNYEQYFGPGTRLTVT.